The 26 T cell receptor beta chains reported below all come from one sample, sequenced in a study of T cells in localized non-small cell lung cancer. Produced via immunoSEQ multiplex PCR; TCRdb's table is partial and in-frame only. The table records some 16,000 clones, about 88% of them present only once. Sequenced here: peripheral blood, sampled before any cancer treatment. These receptors were collected from a female donor at least 60 years old with stage III squamous cell lung carcinoma.

The gene calls are TRBV2 and TRBJ2-7; no definite D call. CDR1 is SNHLY, CDR2 FYNNEI, per germline. V gave up 0 bases and J gave up 3 bases, with 12 bases separating them. The CDR3 sequence is 15 residues long. CDR3: CASSEALLTIYEQYF. The CDR3 DNA reads TGTGCCAGCAGTGAAGCACTCCTGACAATCTACGAGCAGTACTTC.

The chain recombines TRBV7-2 with TRBJ2-1, with D possibly being TRBD1 (6 bases). Trimming removed 2 bases from V and 2 bases from J, with 10 bases in between. The CDR3 consists of 15 residues. Germline CDR1 and CDR2: SGHTA and FQGNSA. CDR3 amino acids: CASSLTGFPYNEQFF. In DNA, the CDR3 is TGTGCCAGCAGCTTAACAGGGTTTCCCTACAATGAGCAGTTCTTC.

The chain links TRBV5-1 to TRBJ2-5; weak D call: TRBD2 (6 bases). V lost 4 bases, J lost 1 base, and 17 bases lay in between. The CDR3 is 16 amino acids. Germline-derived CDR1 and CDR2 are SGHRS and YFSETQ. CDR3 in amino acids: CASSPCPSASQETQYF. The CDR3 DNA follows: TGCGCCAGCAGCCCATGTCCTAGCGCTTCCCAAGAGACCCAGTACTTC.

The chain has TRBV28 and TRBJ2-7; tentative D call: TRBD1 (6 bases). This CDR3 is 14 amino acids long. V dropped 2 bases and J dropped 2 bases, with 10 bases sitting between them. Per germline, CDR1 MDHEN and CDR2 SYDVKM. The CDR3 DNA reads TGTGCCAGCAGTTTAGTGGCAGGGGCCTACGAGCAGTACTTC. Its translation: CASSLVAGAYEQYF.

The V gene is TRBV7-9, the J gene TRBJ2-7; D ambiguous. V was cut by 4 bases and J by 2 bases, with 9 bases left in between. Looked up from germline, CDR1 is SEHNR and CDR2 is FQNEAQ (reference sequence). The CDR3 covers 13 residues. The CDR3 spells CASSSPATYEQYF. For the CDR3, the DNA is TGTGCCAGCAGCTCTCCGGCCACCTACGAGCAGTACTTC.

The V gene is TRBV2, the J gene TRBJ2-3; the match to TRBD2 covers 8 bases. V trimming: 3 bases; J trimming: 4 bases; junction bases outside the gene matches: 9. Germline V gene lookup returns CDR1 SNHLY and CDR2 FYNNEI. The CDR3 length is 16 residues. CDR3 residues: CASSDLASGGSDTQYF. The CDR3 region has the DNA TGTGCCAGCAGTGATCTAGCCAGCGGGGGATCAGATACGCAGTATTTT.

This clone was found a few times. V is TRBV28 and J is TRBJ1-1; no clear D gene. This CDR3 has 13 amino acids. CDR1 and CDR2 (germline): MDHEN, SYDVKM. The germline V and J ends were trimmed by 11 bases and 5 bases, with 18 bases remaining between them. In DNA, the CDR3 is TGTGCCTTGACTTCCCCCCAGGAGACTGAAGCTTTCTTT. Translating gives CALTSPQETEAFF.

The chain has TRBV30 and TRBJ1-6; D not certain. Germline CDR1 GTSNPN, CDR2 SVGIG (reference sequence). With 4 bases removed from V and 7 bases from J, the gap between germline ends came to 11 bases. This CDR3 comprises 13 residues. CDR3 in DNA: TGTGCCTGGAAGGCGGAAGGGAATTCACCCCTCCACTTT. Translation: CAWKAEGNSPLHF.

This clone was seen just once. V and J are TRBV11-3 and TRBJ1-1; D remains ambiguous. CDR1 is SGHNT, CDR2 YENEEA, per germline. V lost 5 bases and J 3 bases, leaving 10 bases between the germline ends. The CDR3 totals 13 residues. The CDR3, as DNA: TGTGCCAGCAGCCTTAACGGGGACACTGAAGCTTTCTTT. Its protein is CASSLNGDTEAFF.

CDR3 sequence (DNA): TGTGCCGCAACCGGGACAGGGTTCCACGAGCAGTACTTC. This sequence encodes CAATGTGFHEQYF. The chain combines TRBV6-1 with TRBJ2-7, with TRBD1 matching over 9 bases. Germline trimming cut 11 bases from V and 5 bases from J; bases unmatched to any gene: 10. There are 13 residues in the CDR3. Looked up from germline, CDR1 is MNHNS and CDR2 is SASEGT.

The chain couples TRBV30 to TRBJ1-6; the D is unclear. The CDR3 is 16 amino acids. The germline CDR1 and CDR2 sequences are GTSNPN and SVGIG (reference sequence). The germline V and J ends were trimmed by 0 bases and 8 bases, with 17 bases remaining between them. CDR3 nucleotide sequence: TGTGCCTGGAGTGTACTTGGGGTAGGGTATGATTCACCCCTCCACTTT. This translates into CAWSVLGVGYDSPLHF.

The V call is TRBV9, the J call TRBJ1-1; D not resolved. The V and J ends lost 0 bases and 2 bases respectively, with 8 bases between them. The CDR3 is made up of 14 amino acids. Germline assignment: CDR1 SGDLS and CDR2 YYNGEE. DNA of the CDR3: TGTGCCAGCAGCGTAGTGGACGAAAACACTGAAGCTTTCTTT. This sequence encodes CASSVVDENTEAFF.

This chain joins TRBV10-3 and TRBJ2-7, with 8 bases that match TRBD2. From germline, CDR1 is ENHRY and CDR2 SYGVKD. The J segment lost 0 bases and the V segment lost 7 bases, leaving 5 bases of the junction unmatched. The CDR3 contains 14 residues. The CDR3 DNA reads as TGTGCCATCACCCCAAGCGGGAGCTCCTACGAGCAGTACTTC. Protein product: CAITPSGSSYEQYF.

The chain recombines TRBV7-2 with TRBJ2-7, with 10 bases lining up with TRBD2. Losses at the gene ends were 1 base for V and 7 bases for J; bases not matched to a gene: 7. The CDR3 runs 15 residues. Germline V gene lookup returns CDR1 SGHTA and CDR2 FQGNSA. The CDR3 sequence: CASSLEGTSAREQYF. For the CDR3, the DNA is TGTGCCAGCAGCTTAGAGGGGACTAGCGCTAGAGAGCAGTACTTC.

The V call is TRBV7-2, the J call TRBJ2-7; no clear D gene. V lost 1 base, J lost 6 bases, and 10 bases lay in between. From germline, CDR1 is SGHTA and CDR2 FQGNSA. This CDR3 region has 13 residues. CDR3 residues: CASSLGSWVEQYF. The DNA of the CDR3 is TGTGCCAGCAGCTTAGGGTCCTGGGTCGAGCAGTACTTC.

The chain couples TRBV7-3 to TRBJ1-1, with 9 bases identical to TRBD1. The length of the CDR3 is 14 residues. V shed 5 bases and J 1 base; nucleotides not matched to a gene: 2. Germline V gene lookup returns CDR1 SGHTA and CDR2 FQGTGA. The CDR3 spells CASSQDRGNTEAFF. The CDR3 bases are TGTGCCAGCAGCCAGGACAGGGGGAACACTGAAGCTTTCTTT.

The V gene is TRBV19, the J gene TRBJ2-3; 14 bases are shared with TRBD2. The CDR3 is 18 amino acids. Germline V gene lookup returns CDR1 LNHDA and CDR2 SQIVND (reference sequence). V dropped 3 bases and J dropped 0; count of bases not matched to a gene: 5. This CDR3 is CASSIGLAGGTSTDTQYF. The CDR3 DNA is TGTGCCAGTAGTATCGGACTAGCGGGGGGAACTAGCACAGATACGCAGTATTTT.

The chain recombines TRBV6-1 with TRBJ1-1; D might be TRBD1 (6 bases). Trimming shortened V by 2 bases and J by 3 bases, and 7 bases separated the two germline ends. The length of the CDR3 is 13 residues. Germline assignment: CDR1 MNHNS and CDR2 SASEGT. The CDR3 loop is CASSETGYTEAFF. CDR3 bases: TGTGCCAGCAGTGAAACAGGGTACACTGAAGCTTTCTTT.

This chain joins TRBV28 and TRBJ2-7, with 7 bases matching TRBD1. The junction had 6 bases not matched to a gene; V was cut back by 3 bases and J by 4 bases. The V gene's germline CDR1 is MDHEN and CDR2 SYDVKM. CDR3 length: 14 amino acids. In nucleotides, the CDR3 is TGTGCCAGCAGTTTGGGACAGTCCCAATACGAGCAGTACTTC. Translating gives CASSLGQSQYEQYF.

This clone has only one observation. The chain employs TRBV5-4 and TRBJ2-1; D is unclear. V was pared by 1 base and J by 0 bases, with 8 bases between. The CDR3 is 15 residues long. Germline CDR1 SGHNT, CDR2 YYREEE (reference sequence). This chain's CDR3 is CASSLPGHSYNEQFF. The CDR3 DNA reads as TGTGCCAGCAGCTTGCCAGGTCACTCCTACAATGAGCAGTTCTTC.

The rearrangement joins TRBV7-6 to TRBJ2-7; D gene unclear. V was pared by 2 bases and J by 7 bases, with 9 bases between. Germline loops: CDR1 SGHVS, CDR2 FNYEAQ. CDR3 length: 12 amino acids. The CDR3: CASSLPQGEQYF. In nucleotides, the CDR3 is TGTGCCAGCAGCTTACCACAAGGGGAGCAGTACTTC. The full variable domain, with the rest looked up from reference TRBV7-6 and TRBJ2-7, is GAGVSQSPRYKVTKRGQDVALRCDPISGHVSLYWYRQALGQGPEFLTYFNYEAQQDKSGLPNDRFSAERPEGSISTLTIQRTEQRDSAMYRCASSLPQGEQYFGPGTRLTVT.

This rearrangement joins TRBV7-9 to TRBJ1-3; no definite D call. The V end lost 1 base, the J end lost 4 bases, and 5 bases lay between the germline ends. There are 13 residues in the CDR3. CDR1 is SEHNR and CDR2 is FQNEAQ in the germline V gene (reference sequence). CDR3 DNA sequence: TGTGCCAGCAGCTTAGATGCGGGAAACACCATATATTTT. Its protein is CASSLDAGNTIYF.

The V gene is TRBV5-6, the J gene TRBJ2-6; no firm D call. The V end lost 1 base, the J end lost 1 base, and 6 bases lay between the germline ends. The CDR3 totals 15 residues. The germline CDR1 and CDR2 sequences are SGHDT and YYEEEE. CDR3 residues: CASSLTRSGANVLTF. CDR3 in DNA: TGTGCCAGCAGCTTGACCAGGTCTGGGGCCAACGTCCTGACTTTC.

The chain couples TRBV6-5 to TRBJ1-4; no clear D. CDR1 is MNHEY and CDR2 is SVGAGI in the germline V gene. V dropped 6 bases and J dropped 4 bases, with 12 bases sitting between them. The CDR3 is made up of 14 amino acids. CDR3 residues: CASSPDGRNEKLFF. Here the CDR3 DNA reads TGTGCCAGCAGCCCGGACGGTCGTAATGAAAAACTGTTTTTT.

This clone came up a few times. V usage is TRBV15 and J usage is TRBJ2-1; 7 bases match TRBD1. The CDR3 is made up of 14 amino acids. From germline, CDR1 is LNHNV and CDR2 YYDKDF (reference sequence). V lost 3 bases to trimming and J lost 7 bases; unmatched junction nucleotides: 6. DNA for the CDR3: TGTGCCACCAGCAGGTATCGGGGACAGAATGAGCAGTTCTTC. The encoded protein is CATSRYRGQNEQFF.

The chain employs TRBV10-3 and TRBJ2-3, with 12 bases matching TRBD2. Looked up from germline, CDR1 is ENHRY and CDR2 is SYGVKD. The V gene end was trimmed by 6 bases and the J gene end by 1 base; junction bases not matched to a gene: 8. The length of the CDR3 is 17 residues. The CDR3 reads CAIRGTSGLVGTDTQYF. Here the CDR3 DNA reads TGTGCCATCAGGGGGACTAGCGGGCTGGTGGGCACAGATACGCAGTATTTT.